The 18 T cell receptor beta chains below all came from one sample that was sequenced in a study of blood T cell repertoires in COVID-19. Only in-frame clones appear in the TCRdb table, and some are missing; sequencing was by immunoSEQ multiplex PCR. The sample has fewer than 700,000 clones; about 88% are singletons. The sample was peripheral blood. These receptors all stem from a woman aged 45-59 years with COVID-19, enrolled during active disease.

The rearrangement joins TRBV18 to TRBJ2-1; perhaps TRBD2 as D (6 bases). The CDR3 consists of 14 residues. Deletions cut 5 bases from V and 6 bases from J, with 14 bases between. Germline V gives CDR1 KGHSH, CDR2 LQKENI. The CDR3 here is CASSFPGTLNEQFF. DNA of the CDR3: TGTGCCAGCTCATTTCCCGGGACTCTCAATGAGCAGTTCTTC.

Comment on this clone: The sample contains more than one DNA sequence encoding this CDR3. The chain links TRBV12-3 or TRBV12-4 to TRBJ1-2; a weak D match, TRBD1 (5 bases). Trimming removed 5 bases at V and 7 bases at J, with 11 bases between. This CDR3 region has 12 residues. For the CDR3, the DNA is TGTGCCAGCAGTCCCCGCCAGGGTGGCTACACCTTC. This sequence encodes CASSPRQGGYTF.

This clone was detected once. The V call is TRBV9, the J call TRBJ2-3; D is possibly TRBD1 (6 bases). Germline V gene lookup returns CDR1 SGDLS and CDR2 YYNGEE. Trimming pared 4 bases from V and 2 bases from J, leaving 11 bases between. The CDR3 runs to 14 residues. The DNA of the CDR3 is TGTGCCAGCAGCCAGGGGTCGTCCACAGATACGCAGTATTTT. Translation gives CASSQGSSTDTQYF.

The chain has TRBV4-2 and TRBJ2-3; 9 positions match TRBD2. This CDR3 has 16 amino acids. Germline V gives CDR1 LGHNA, CDR2 YNFKEQ. The V gene end was trimmed by 0 bases and the J gene end by 1 base; junction bases not matched to a gene: 2. In DNA, the CDR3 is TGTGCCAGCAGCCAAGAGATAGCGGGGGGCACAGATACGCAGTATTTT. Its translation is CASSQEIAGGTDTQYF.

The rearrangement uses TRBV30 and TRBJ1-5; D unclear. V was shortened by 3 bases and J by 7 bases, with 13 bases between the two germline ends. The length of the CDR3 is 13 residues. The V gene's germline CDR1 is GTSNPN and CDR2 SVGIG (reference sequence). Written as DNA, the CDR3 is TGTGCCTGGAGCGCCGCCGGTCGGCAGCCCCAGCATTTT. Its translation: CAWSAAGRQPQHF.

This rearrangement joins TRBV6-5 to TRBJ2-2; TRBD2 is a possible D gene (5 bases). The CDR3 is made up of 15 amino acids. Germline V gene sequence: CDR1 MNHEY, CDR2 SVGAGI. Trimming took off 7 bases at V and 4 bases at J, with 16 bases between the two ends. CDR3 nucleotides: TGTGCCAGCATTCCCGGGCCAAGCGGCACCGGGGAGCTGTTTTTT. This sequence encodes CASIPGPSGTGELFF.

This chain uses TRBV13 with TRBJ2-3; maybe TRBD2 (5 bases). Germline assignment: CDR1 PRHDT and CDR2 FYEKMQ (reference sequence). CDR3 length: 13 amino acids. V was cut by 7 bases and J by 6 bases, with 14 bases left in between. Here the CDR3 DNA reads TGTGCCAGCATCCAACGAGGGTGGGATACGCAGTATTTT. Translated, it gives CASIQRGWDTQYF.

This chain links TRBV3-1 (or the pseudogene TRBV3-2) with TRBJ1-2; 7 bases align to TRBD1. V trimming: 1 base; J trimming: 0 bases; junction bases outside the gene matches: 2. From germline, CDR1 is LGHDT and CDR2 YNNKEL (reference sequence). This CDR3 contains 15 residues. CDR3: CASSQGQGANYGYTF. The CDR3 region has the DNA TGTGCCAGCAGCCAAGGGCAGGGGGCTAACTATGGCTACACCTTC.

The chain is built from TRBV9 and TRBJ1-2, with TRBD1 as a possible D gene (6 bases). The ends were cut back, 1 base at V and 2 bases at J, with 12 bases in the middle. There are 15 residues in the CDR3. Germline V gene data show CDR1 as SGDLS and CDR2 as YYNGEE. Here the CDR3 reads CASSVTGQTNYGYTF. The DNA of the CDR3 is TGTGCCAGCAGCGTAACCGGACAGACCAACTATGGCTACACCTTC.

The chain couples TRBV18 to TRBJ1-2; a possible D gene is TRBD1 (5 bases). CDR3 size: 14 residues. CDR1 is KGHSH and CDR2 is LQKENI in the germline V gene. The V end lost 0 bases, the J end lost 6 bases, and 11 bases lay between the germline ends. CDR3 in amino acids: CASSPPGDYNGYTF. The CDR3 coding sequence is TGTGCCAGCTCACCACCGGGGGACTATAATGGCTACACCTTC.

V and J are TRBV5-1 and TRBJ2-6, with TRBD1 as a possible D gene (6 bases). Germline loops: CDR1 SGHRS, CDR2 YFSETQ. The CDR3 contains 17 residues. V lost 3 bases to trimming and J lost 0 bases, with 13 bases between them. Written as DNA, the CDR3 is TGCGCCAGCAGCTGGGAAGGACAGTCCTCTGGGGCCAACGTCCTGACTTTC. It translates to CASSWEGQSSGANVLTF.

The chain is built from TRBV7-3 and TRBJ2-1; 9 bases are a match to TRBD1. Germline CDR1 SGHTA, CDR2 FQGTGA. The CDR3 runs 14 residues. V shed 6 bases, J shed 7 bases, and the junction held 7 bases outside the gene matches. The CDR3 here is CASSRGTGNNEQFF. DNA for the CDR3: TGTGCCAGCAGTCGCGGGACAGGGAATAATGAGCAGTTCTTC.

The chain has TRBV5-6 and TRBJ1-1; D is perhaps TRBD1 (5 bases). The CDR3 is 15 amino acids. Trimming took off 0 bases at V and 0 bases at J, with 9 bases between the two ends. Germline CDR1 is SGHDT and CDR2 is YYEEEE. CDR3 sequence reads: CASSLGEGMNTEAFF. The CDR3 DNA reads as TGTGCCAGCAGCTTGGGGGAGGGGATGAACACTGAAGCTTTCTTT.

The chain carries TRBV5-6 and TRBJ1-6; tentative D call: TRBD1 (5 bases). The length of the CDR3 is 15 residues. Germline-derived CDR1 and CDR2 are SGHDT and YYEEEE. The V gene lost 0 bases and the J gene lost 10 bases, with 14 bases spanning the gap. The DNA for the CDR3 is TGTGCCAGCAGCTTGGGTACAGGCTCAGGATCACCCCTCCACTTT. Amino acid sequence: CASSLGTGSGSPLHF. The whole variable domain, filled in from reference TRBV5-6 and TRBJ1-6, reads DAGVTQSPTHLIKTRGQQVTLRCSPKSGHDTVSWYQQALGQGPQFIFQYYEEEERQRGNFPDRFSGHQFPNYSSELNVNALLLGDSALYLCASSLGTGSGSPLHFGNGTRLTVT.

This clone is a singleton in its sample. The chain employs TRBV7-9 and TRBJ2-3; a possible D gene is TRBD2 (5 bases). CDR1 is SEHNR, CDR2 FQNEAQ, per germline (reference sequence). The V and J ends lost 4 bases and 4 bases respectively, with 9 bases between them. The CDR3 covers 13 residues. CDR3 in amino acids: CASSSSGSDTQYF. The CDR3, as DNA: TGTGCCAGCAGCTCCTCGGGGTCAGATACGCAGTATTTT.

V and J are TRBV6-1 and TRBJ1-1, with no clear D. With 0 bases removed from V and 4 bases from J, the gap between germline ends came to 12 bases. CDR1 and CDR2 from the germline V gene are MNHNS and SASEGT. The CDR3 sequence is 15 residues long. This CDR3 is CASSEAGLLGTEAFF. The CDR3 DNA reads TGTGCCAGCAGTGAAGCTGGACTTCTCGGCACTGAAGCTTTCTTT.

CDR3 sequence: CASRRTGGLDEQYF. In DNA form, the CDR3 reads TGTGCCAGCAGAAGGACAGGGGGCCTGGATGAGCAGTACTTC. The chain carries TRBV6-5 and TRBJ2-7, with TRBD1 identical over 11 bases. This CDR3 has 14 amino acids. The ends lost 6 bases at V and 7 bases at J; junction bases unmatched: 8. Germline V gene data show CDR1 as MNHEY and CDR2 as SVGAGI.

The genes are TRBV2 and TRBJ2-7, with 9 bases identical to TRBD2. There are 14 residues in the CDR3. The V and J ends lost 7 bases and 0 bases, in that order; junction bases with no gene match: 4. CDR1 is SNHLY and CDR2 is FYNNEI in the germline V gene. The CDR3, as DNA: TGTGCCAGCAAAGCGGGGGGCCTCTCCTACGAGCAGTACTTC. Translating it yields CASKAGGLSYEQYF.